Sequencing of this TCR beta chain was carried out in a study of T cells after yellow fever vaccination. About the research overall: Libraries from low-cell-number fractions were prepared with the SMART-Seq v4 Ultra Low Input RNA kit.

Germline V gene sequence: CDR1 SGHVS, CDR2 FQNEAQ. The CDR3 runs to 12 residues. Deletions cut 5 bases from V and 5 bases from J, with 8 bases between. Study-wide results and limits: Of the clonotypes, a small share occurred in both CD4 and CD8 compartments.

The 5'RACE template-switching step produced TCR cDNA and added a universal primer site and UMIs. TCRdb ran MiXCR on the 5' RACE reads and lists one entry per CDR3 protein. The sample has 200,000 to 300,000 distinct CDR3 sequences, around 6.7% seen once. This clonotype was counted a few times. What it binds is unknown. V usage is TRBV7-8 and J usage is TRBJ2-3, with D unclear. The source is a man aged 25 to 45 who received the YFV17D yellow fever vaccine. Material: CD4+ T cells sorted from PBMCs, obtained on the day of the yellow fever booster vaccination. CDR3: CASSPWLDTQYF. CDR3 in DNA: TGTGCCAGCAGCCCCTGGTTAGATACGCAGTATTTT.